The source of this T cell receptor beta chain is a study of OX40 agonist ivuxolimab in advanced cancers. Points from the study as a whole: Among the lowest levels of clonal expansion were found in partial responders at 0.1-3.0 mg/kg. CD4+ and CD8+ T cells in blood underwent clonal expansion by week 6 at 0.1 to 3.0 mg/kg. There were, on average, more expanded clones in CD8+ T cells than in CD4+.

The CDR3 runs to 12 residues. Trimming stripped 0 bases from V and 9 bases from J, with 8 bases between. Germline V gene lookup returns CDR1 SGDLS and CDR2 YYNGEE. The data were produced by immunoSEQ multiplex PCR, yet TCRdb's version contains in-frame clones alone and is incomplete. The data show approximately 68,000 clones, with approximately 90% seen just once and approximately 1.1% held by the top ten. Comment on this clone: What it recognizes is unknown.

This clonotype was sampled from an adult with an advanced solid tumor such as melanoma, head and neck, liver or kidney cancer. The material sequenced was CD4+ or CD8+ T cells sorted from blood, taken in a trial of the OX40 agonist ivuxolimab. The chain combines TRBV9 with TRBJ2-3; unclear D gene. DNA for the CDR3: TGTGCCAGCAGCGTAGTGTCGATAACGCAGTATTTT. It translates to CASSVVSITQYF.